Each of the 28 T cell receptor beta chains below was sequenced from the same sample in a study of human T cells and chemical hapten exposure. TCRdb reprocessed the 5' RACE reads with MiXCR, giving one entry per CDR3 protein. The sample lists roughly 81,000 distinct CDR3 sequences; 15% to 20% were seen once. The authors extracted total RNA from unfractionated whole blood. Receptor source: a female donor in good health.

At least ten counts were recorded for this clonotype. The germline gene is not matched at one end of the junction; a read error may be the cause. The rearrangement links TRBV7-9 to TRBJ2-1, with D possibly TRBD2 on 6 matching bases. Germline V gene lookup returns CDR1 SEHNR and CDR2 FQNEAQ (reference sequence). There are 11 residues in the CDR3. The CDR3 DNA reads as TGTGCCAGCAGCTCCGGGACTGGTTTAATCTTC. Its protein is CASSSGTGLIF. The full variable domain, completed using reference TRBV7-9 and TRBJ2-1, is DTGVSQNPRHKITKRGQNVTFRCDPISEHNRLYWYRQTLGQGPEFLTYFQNEAQLEKSRLLSDRFSAERPKGSFSTLEIQRTEQGDSAMYLCASSSGTGLIFGPGTRLTVL.

This clonotype was detected a few times. This chain uses TRBV20-1 with TRBJ1-4; D is ambiguous. Trimming stripped 4 bases from V and 8 bases from J, with 14 bases between. This CDR3 is 13 amino acids long. The germline CDR1 and CDR2 sequences are DFQATT and SNEGSKA (reference sequence). In DNA form, the CDR3 reads TGCAGTGCTACACAGCCCCGAGGGGAAAAACTGTTTTTT. It encodes CSATQPRGEKLFF.

The CDR3 loop is CASIGQNYGYTF. The DNA of the CDR3 is TGTGCCAGCATTGGGCAGAACTATGGCTACACCTTC. The V call is TRBV28, the J call TRBJ1-2, with unresolved D. The V and J ends lost 7 bases and 2 bases respectively, with 8 bases between them. Per germline, CDR1 MDHEN and CDR2 SYDVKM. The CDR3 contains 12 residues.

V usage is TRBV3-1 and J usage is TRBJ2-7, with TRBD1 identical over 7 bases. The CDR3 totals 15 residues. With V trimmed by 3 bases and J by 3 bases, 8 bases remained unmatched. Germline CDR1 and CDR2: LGHDT and YNNKEL (reference sequence). CDR3 loop: CASSQRGGQNYEQYF. In nucleotides, the CDR3 is TGTGCCAGCAGCCAGCGAGGGGGACAGAACTACGAGCAGTACTTC.

This chain uses TRBV5-5 with TRBJ1-4; D not resolved. The CDR3 is 15 amino acids. Per the germline V gene, CDR1 is SGHKS and CDR2 is YYEKEE (reference sequence). V lost 0 bases, J lost 3 bases, and 9 bases lay in between. CDR3 in DNA: TGTGCCAGCAGCTTGGATACAACAGCTAATGAAAAACTGTTTTTT. Translating gives CASSLDTTANEKLFF.

The CDR3 is CASSGTGLGGYTF. In DNA form, the CDR3 reads TGTGCCAGCAGTGGGACAGGATTAGGTGGCTACACCTTC. The J gene is TRBJ1-2, the V gene TRBV28; 8 bases line up with TRBD1. The CDR3 consists of 13 residues. Germline-derived CDR1 and CDR2 are MDHEN and SYDVKM. Losses at the gene ends were 5 bases for V and 7 bases for J; bases not matched to a gene: 6.

The V and J genes are TRBV30 and TRBJ2-7, with TRBD1 matching 8 bases. This CDR3 region has 12 residues. Germline V CDR1 and CDR2: GTSNPN, SVGIG (reference sequence). Trimming at V came to 3 bases and at J to 4 bases, leaving 2 bases not matched to a gene. The DNA for the CDR3 is TGTGCCTGGAGGACAGGGGTATACGAGCAGTACTTC. Translated, it gives CAWRTGVYEQYF. The entire variable domain, with the rest obtained from reference TRBV30 and TRBJ2-7, is as follows: SQTIHQWPATLVQPVGSPLSLECTVEGTSNPNLYWYRQAAGRGLQLLFYSVGIGQISSEVPQNLSASRPQDRQFILSSKKLLLSDSGFYLCAWRTGVYEQYFGPGTRLTVT.

This clonotype was seen more than once but under ten times. The CDR3 DNA is TGTGCCATCAGCCAGGACCTCTCCGTGAACGGGGAGCTGTTTTTT. Encoded protein: CAISQDLSVNGELFF. The chain uses TRBV10-3 and TRBJ2-2; D is ambiguous. V lost 6 bases, J lost 7 bases, and 18 bases lay in between. Germline CDR1 reads ENHRY; CDR2 reads SYGVKD. This CDR3 has 15 residues.

This clonotype appeared a few times. V gene TRBV7-9 combines with J gene TRBJ1-5; D is unresolved. The CDR3 contains 13 residues. The V end was cut by 1 base, the J end by 7 bases, with 8 bases between. CDR1 SEHNR and CDR2 FQNEAQ come from the germline V gene (reference sequence). The CDR3 here is CASSLGPDQPQHF. The CDR3 DNA follows: TGTGCCAGCAGCTTAGGCCCGGACCAGCCCCAGCATTTT.

The gene calls are TRBV7-2 and TRBJ1-1; 7 bases match TRBD1. This CDR3 has 13 residues. Germline V lookup: CDR1 SGHTA, CDR2 FQGNSA. Trimming removed 5 bases from V and 6 bases from J; junction bases left unmatched: 6. The CDR3 region is CASSSRQGAEAFF. The DNA for the CDR3 is TGTGCCAGCAGCAGTCGACAGGGCGCTGAAGCTTTCTTT.

The CDR3 reads CASSYRLQRNYGYTF. CDR3 coding DNA: TGTGCCAGCAGTTACAGACTTCAGAGGAACTATGGCTACACCTTC. V is TRBV6-5 and J is TRBJ1-2; D unresolved. Germline V gene lookup returns CDR1 MNHEY and CDR2 SVGAGI. The CDR3 has 15 residues. V was shortened by 2 bases and J by 2 bases, with 12 bases between the two germline ends.

The genes are TRBV9 and TRBJ2-5, with TRBD2 matching over 14 bases. Germline CDR1 reads SGDLS; CDR2 reads YYNGEE. The CDR3 is 16 residues long. V lost 4 bases to trimming and J lost 4 bases; unmatched junction nucleotides: 6. CDR3 in DNA: TGTGCCAGCAGCCCCCGGACTAGCGGGAGGCGAGAGACCCAGTACTTC. It yields the protein CASSPRTSGRRETQYF.

This clonotype was counted only a few times. CDR3 loop: CASRRPGAGANVLTF. The CDR3 DNA is TGTGCCAGCAGAAGACCAGGGGCAGGGGCCAACGTCCTGACTTTC. The chain carries TRBV11-2 and TRBJ2-6; D possibly corresponds to TRBD1 (6 bases). V lost 6 bases and J lost 4, with 13 bases in between. Germline CDR1 SGHAT, CDR2 FQNNGV. CDR3 size: 15 residues.

This clonotype has at least ten counts. The chain couples TRBV5-1 to TRBJ1-1, with 11 bases lining up with TRBD1. From germline, CDR1 is SGHRS and CDR2 YFSETQ. CDR3 size: 13 residues. Trimming took 3 bases from V and 7 from J; bases not matched to a gene: 2. The CDR3 bases are TGCGCCAGCAGCTCCGGGACAGGGGGTGAAGCTTTCTTT. Translated: CASSSGTGGEAFF.

This clonotype was picked up many times. The chain links TRBV7-9 to TRBJ2-2, with a weak D call TRBD1 (5 bases). Trimming pared 6 bases from V and 1 base from J, leaving 9 bases between. The CDR3 spans 14 residues. Germline-derived CDR1 and CDR2 are SEHNR and FQNEAQ (reference sequence). CDR3 residues: CASRETGNTGELFF. The CDR3 DNA sequence: TGTGCCAGCAGGGAAACAGGGAACACCGGGGAGCTGTTTTTT.

This clonotype was observed a handful of times. CDR3 amino acids: CSGYRRTPDEQFF. CDR3 nucleotides: TGCAGTGGCTATAGACGGACGCCCGATGAGCAGTTCTTC. The chain joins TRBV20-1 to TRBJ2-1; D gene unclear. Looked up from germline, CDR1 is DFQATT and CDR2 is SNEGSKA (reference sequence). This CDR3 has 13 amino acids. With 7 bases removed from V and 8 bases from J, the gap between germline ends came to 18 bases.

The chain recombines TRBV4-2 with TRBJ1-1, with 7 bases matching TRBD1. Trimming cost V 1 base and J 1 base; bases outside gene matches: 6. This CDR3 is 16 amino acids long. CDR1 LGHNA and CDR2 YNFKEQ come from the germline V gene. The CDR3 nucleotides read TGTGCCAGCAGCCAAGTTTCCGGGACAGCGAACACTGAAGCTTTCTTT. Translation: CASSQVSGTANTEAFF.

This chain joins TRBV6-2 or TRBV6-3 and TRBJ1-2; D is perhaps TRBD1 (5 bases). This CDR3 comprises 17 residues. CDR1 MNHEY and CDR2 SVGEGT come from the germline V gene. V was trimmed by 2 bases and J by 7 bases, leaving 23 bases between them. The DNA for the CDR3 is TGTGCCAGCAGTTACCCCCGTCGGGGCAGAGAACATCTTGGCTACACCTTC. Protein: CASSYPRRGREHLGYTF.

The chain is built from TRBV10-3 and TRBJ1-2, with TRBD1 identical over 11 bases. The J segment lost 4 bases and the V segment lost 4 bases, leaving 5 bases of the junction unmatched. Germline CDR1 reads ENHRY; CDR2 reads SYGVKD. The CDR3 consists of 15 residues. The CDR3 DNA is TGTGCCATCAGTGGGGGACAGGGGGTTTCCTATGGCTACACCTTC. Its protein is CAISGGQGVSYGYTF.

The chain recombines TRBV6-2 or TRBV6-3 with TRBJ1-1, with D perhaps matching TRBD1 (5 bases). The CDR3 has 12 amino acids. Germline assignment: CDR1 MNHEY and CDR2 SVGEGT. V was pared by 5 bases and J by 6 bases, with 10 bases between. The CDR3 region is CASSADSPEAFF. The CDR3 DNA reads as TGTGCCAGCAGTGCCGACAGTCCTGAAGCTTTCTTT.

The rearrangement uses TRBV20-1 and TRBJ1-1; D unclear. The germline V gene has CDR1 DFQATT and CDR2 SNEGSKA (reference sequence). Trimming took off 6 bases at V and 0 bases at J, with 11 bases between the two ends. CDR3 length equals 13 residues. CDR3 bases: TGCAGTGCCTGGGATGGTCTGAACACTGAAGCTTTCTTT. It specifies CSAWDGLNTEAFF.

This clonotype showed up just a few times. The chain uses TRBV11-2 and TRBJ2-3, with D possibly matching TRBD1 (5 bases). Germline CDR1 reads SGHAT; CDR2 reads FQNNGV. The V and J ends lost 1 base and 5 bases respectively, with 10 bases between them. This CDR3 is built from 14 residues. CDR3 nucleotide sequence: TGTGCCAGCAGCTTAGGGGTTACAGGAGATACGCAGTATTTT. It specifies CASSLGVTGDTQYF.

A few counts support this clonotype. The chain combines TRBV29-1 with TRBJ2-1; TRBD2 matches 12 bases. Germline V gene sequence: CDR1 SQVTM, CDR2 ANQGSEA. The ends lost 6 bases at V and 4 bases at J; junction bases unmatched: 4. The CDR3 spans 14 residues. The CDR3 region has the DNA TGCAGCGTGGGGGGACTAGCGGGTTACAATGAGCAGTTCTTC. As protein: CSVGGLAGYNEQFF.

In its sample, this clonotype was seen a few times. This chain uses TRBV6-5 with TRBJ1-1; D is undetermined. Germline V lookup: CDR1 MNHEY, CDR2 SVGAGI. The CDR3 is made up of 15 amino acids. With 2 bases removed from V and 7 bases from J, the gap between germline ends came to 17 bases. CDR3 in amino acids: CASSYGGQTRLEAFF. CDR3 in DNA: TGTGCCAGCAGTTACGGCGGGCAGACTAGGCTTGAAGCTTTCTTT.

This clonotype was picked up a small number of times. This chain links TRBV3-1 with TRBJ1-5; the D gene is possibly TRBD1 (5 bases). This CDR3 region has 14 residues. V lost 2 bases and J lost 10, with 15 bases in between. Germline V gene data show CDR1 as LGHDT and CDR2 as YNNKEL (reference sequence). The CDR3, as DNA: TGTGCCAGCAGCCAAAGTCCGGGGGGTAAACCCCAGCATTTT. It translates to CASSQSPGGKPQHF.

The chain links TRBV5-4 to TRBJ2-2, with D tentatively TRBD1 (6 bases). The CDR3 has 15 residues. V shed 5 bases and J shed 0 bases, with 11 bases lying between them. Germline V CDR1 and CDR2: SGHNT, YYREEE (reference sequence). The CDR3 protein is CASRNRAANTGELFF. The CDR3 DNA reads TGTGCCAGCAGAAACAGGGCGGCGAACACCGGGGAGCTGTTTTTT.

There are a few counts of this clonotype. This chain uses TRBV2 with TRBJ1-2; 8 bases are a match to TRBD1. The CDR3 runs 14 residues. From germline, CDR1 is SNHLY and CDR2 FYNNEI. J was trimmed by 8 bases and V by 7 bases; bases with no gene match: 12. The CDR3 DNA reads TGTGCCAGCACTCCCCCGGGACAGGTCGGGGGCTACACCTTC. Encoded protein: CASTPPGQVGGYTF.

This clonotype was found a few times. In DNA, the CDR3 is TGTGCCAGCAGGGGGCGGGGACTGGGCGTCTACGAGCAGTACTTC. The encoded protein is CASRGRGLGVYEQYF. This chain connects TRBV28 to TRBJ2-7, with a possible D match to TRBD2 (6 bases). Trimming cost V 6 bases and J 3 bases, with 18 bases left between them. The CDR3 runs 15 residues. Germline lookup yields CDR1 MDHEN and CDR2 SYDVKM. The whole variable domain, remainder taken from reference TRBV28 and TRBJ2-7, is DVKVTQSSRYLVKRTGEKVFLECVQDMDHENMFWYRQDPGLGLRLIYFSYDVKMKEKGDIPEGYSVSREKKERFSLILESASTNQTSMYLCASRGRGLGVYEQYFGPGTRLTVT.